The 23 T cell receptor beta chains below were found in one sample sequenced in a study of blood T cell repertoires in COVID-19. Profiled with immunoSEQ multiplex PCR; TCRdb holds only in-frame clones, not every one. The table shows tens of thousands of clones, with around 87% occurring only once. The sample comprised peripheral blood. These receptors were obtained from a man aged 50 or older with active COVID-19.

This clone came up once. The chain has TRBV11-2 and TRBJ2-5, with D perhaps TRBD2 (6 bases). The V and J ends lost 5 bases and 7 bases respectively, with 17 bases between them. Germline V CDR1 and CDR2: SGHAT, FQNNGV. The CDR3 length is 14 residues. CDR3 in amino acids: CASSVPRTGGTQYF. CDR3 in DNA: TGTGCCAGCAGCGTGCCCCGGACCGGGGGGACCCAGTACTTC.

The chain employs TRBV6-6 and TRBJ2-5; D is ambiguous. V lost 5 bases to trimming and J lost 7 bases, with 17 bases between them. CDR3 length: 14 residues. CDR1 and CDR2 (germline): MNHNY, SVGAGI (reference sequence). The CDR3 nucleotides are TGTGCCAGCAGTGTCTCGAGCGAACCGGGGACCCAGTACTTC. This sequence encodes CASSVSSEPGTQYF.

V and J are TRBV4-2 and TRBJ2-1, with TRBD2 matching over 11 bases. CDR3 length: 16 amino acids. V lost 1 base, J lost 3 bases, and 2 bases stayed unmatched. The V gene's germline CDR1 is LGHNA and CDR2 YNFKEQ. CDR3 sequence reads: CASSQGLAGNYNEQFF. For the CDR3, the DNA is TGTGCCAGCAGCCAAGGACTAGCGGGGAACTACAATGAGCAGTTCTTC.

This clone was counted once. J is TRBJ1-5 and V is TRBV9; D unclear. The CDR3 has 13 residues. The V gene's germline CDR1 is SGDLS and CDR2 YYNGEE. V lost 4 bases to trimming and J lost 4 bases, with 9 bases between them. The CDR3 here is CASSTTSNQPQHF. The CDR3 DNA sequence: TGTGCCAGCAGCACGACATCGAATCAGCCCCAGCATTTT.

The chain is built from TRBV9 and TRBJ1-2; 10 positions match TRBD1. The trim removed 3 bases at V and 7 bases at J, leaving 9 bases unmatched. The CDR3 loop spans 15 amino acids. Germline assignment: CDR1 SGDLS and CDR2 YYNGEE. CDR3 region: CASSARQGATSGYTF. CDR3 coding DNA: TGTGCCAGCAGCGCTAGACAGGGGGCGACGAGTGGCTACACCTTC.

The CDR3: CASSQDRRQGRETQYF. CDR3 coding DNA: TGTGCCAGCAGCCAAGATAGGAGACAGGGCAGAGAGACCCAGTACTTC. The chain couples TRBV3-1 (or the pseudogene TRBV3-2) to TRBJ2-5, with 7 bases that match TRBD1. This CDR3 comprises 16 residues. The junction had 8 bases not matched to a gene; V was cut back by 0 bases and J by 4 bases. The V gene's germline CDR1 is LGHDT and CDR2 YNNKEL (reference sequence).

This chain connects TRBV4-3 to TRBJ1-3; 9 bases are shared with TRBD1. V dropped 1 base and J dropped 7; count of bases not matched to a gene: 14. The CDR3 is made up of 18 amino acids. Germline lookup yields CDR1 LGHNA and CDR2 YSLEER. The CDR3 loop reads CASSQGGGTGSTLNTIYF. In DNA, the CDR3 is TGCGCCAGCAGCCAAGGAGGGGGGACAGGGTCTACTTTGAACACCATATATTTT.

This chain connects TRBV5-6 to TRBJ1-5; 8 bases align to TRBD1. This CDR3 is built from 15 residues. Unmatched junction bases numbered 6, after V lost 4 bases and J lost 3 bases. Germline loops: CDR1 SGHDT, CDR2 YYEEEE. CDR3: CASSVRTGINQPQHF. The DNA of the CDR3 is TGTGCCAGCAGCGTCCGGACAGGGATCAATCAGCCCCAGCATTTT. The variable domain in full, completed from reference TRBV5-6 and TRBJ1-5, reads DAGVTQSPTHLIKTRGQQVTLRCSPKSGHDTVSWYQQALGQGPQFIFQYYEEEERQRGNFPDRFSGHQFPNYSSELNVNALLLGDSALYLCASSVRTGINQPQHFGDGTRLSIL.

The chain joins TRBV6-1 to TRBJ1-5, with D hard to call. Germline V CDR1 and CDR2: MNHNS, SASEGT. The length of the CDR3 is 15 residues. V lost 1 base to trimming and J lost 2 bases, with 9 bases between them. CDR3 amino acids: CASSEGPGGNQPQHF. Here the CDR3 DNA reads TGTGCCAGCAGTGAAGGTCCCGGGGGCAATCAGCCCCAGCATTTT.

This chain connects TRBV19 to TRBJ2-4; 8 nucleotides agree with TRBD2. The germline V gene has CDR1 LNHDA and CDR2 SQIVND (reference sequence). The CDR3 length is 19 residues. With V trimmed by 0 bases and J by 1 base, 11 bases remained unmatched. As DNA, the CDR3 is TGTGCCAGTAGTATAGATCTTCCCGGACTAGCAAGGGCCAAAAACATTCAGTACTTC. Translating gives CASSIDLPGLARAKNIQYF.

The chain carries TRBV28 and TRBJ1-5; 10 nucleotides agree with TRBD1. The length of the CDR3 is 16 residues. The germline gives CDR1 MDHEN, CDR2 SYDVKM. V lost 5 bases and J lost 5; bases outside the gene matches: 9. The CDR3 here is CASSSPGTGEYQPQHF. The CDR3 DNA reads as TGTGCCAGCAGTAGTCCCGGGACAGGGGAGTATCAGCCCCAGCATTTT.

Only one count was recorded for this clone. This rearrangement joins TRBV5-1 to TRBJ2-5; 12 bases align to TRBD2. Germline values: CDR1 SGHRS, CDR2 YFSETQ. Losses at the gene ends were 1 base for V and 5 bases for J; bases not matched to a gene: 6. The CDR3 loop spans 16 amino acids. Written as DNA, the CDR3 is TGCGCCAGCAGCTTGTCCGGACTAGCGGGGTTGGAGACCCAGTACTTC. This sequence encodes CASSLSGLAGLETQYF. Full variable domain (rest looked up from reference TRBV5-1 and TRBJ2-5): KAGVTQTPRYLIKTRGQQVTLSCSPISGHRSVSWYQQTPGQGLQFLFEYFSETQRNKGNFPGRFSGRQFSNSRSEMNVSTLELGDSALYLCASSLSGLAGLETQYFGPGTRLLVL.

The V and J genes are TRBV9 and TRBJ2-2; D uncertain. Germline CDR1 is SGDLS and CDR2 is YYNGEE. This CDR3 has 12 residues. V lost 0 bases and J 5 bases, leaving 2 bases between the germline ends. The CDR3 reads CASSVATGELFF. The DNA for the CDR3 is TGTGCCAGCAGCGTAGCTACCGGGGAGCTGTTTTTT.

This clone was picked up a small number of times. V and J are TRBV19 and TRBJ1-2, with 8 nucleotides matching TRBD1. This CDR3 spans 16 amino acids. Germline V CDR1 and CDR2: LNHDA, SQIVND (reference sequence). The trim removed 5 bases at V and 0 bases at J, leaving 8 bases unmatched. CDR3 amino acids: CASSGWDRRTNYGYTF. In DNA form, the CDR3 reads TGTGCCAGTAGTGGGTGGGACAGGCGGACTAACTATGGCTACACCTTC.

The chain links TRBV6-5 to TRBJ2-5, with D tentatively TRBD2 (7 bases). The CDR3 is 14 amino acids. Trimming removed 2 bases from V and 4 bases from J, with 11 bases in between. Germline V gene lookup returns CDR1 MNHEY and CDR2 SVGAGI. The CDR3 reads CASSYTGGLETQYF. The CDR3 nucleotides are TGTGCCAGCAGTTACACGGGGGGCCTAGAGACCCAGTACTTC.

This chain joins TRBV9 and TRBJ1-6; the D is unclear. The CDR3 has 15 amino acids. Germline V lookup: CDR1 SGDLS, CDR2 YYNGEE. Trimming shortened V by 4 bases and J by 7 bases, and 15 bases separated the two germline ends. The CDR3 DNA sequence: TGTGCCAGCAGCCCTGAAGCAACAGCCAATTCACCCCTCCACTTT. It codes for CASSPEATANSPLHF.

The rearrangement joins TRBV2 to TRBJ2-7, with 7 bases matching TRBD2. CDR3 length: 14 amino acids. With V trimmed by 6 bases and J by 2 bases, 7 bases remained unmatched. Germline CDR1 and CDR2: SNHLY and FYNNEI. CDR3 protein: CASSFFGGAYEQYF. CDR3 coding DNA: TGTGCCAGCAGCTTTTTTGGGGGGGCCTACGAGCAGTACTTC.

The CDR3 loop reads CASSRGQKTNEKLFF. The CDR3 region has the DNA TGTGCCAGCAGCCGCGGACAGAAGACTAATGAAAAACTGTTTTTT. The rearrangement links TRBV7-6 to TRBJ1-4, with D perhaps matching TRBD1 (6 bases). The germline gives CDR1 SGHVS, CDR2 FNYEAQ. V lost 5 bases to trimming and J lost 2 bases, with 12 bases between them. The CDR3 covers 15 residues.

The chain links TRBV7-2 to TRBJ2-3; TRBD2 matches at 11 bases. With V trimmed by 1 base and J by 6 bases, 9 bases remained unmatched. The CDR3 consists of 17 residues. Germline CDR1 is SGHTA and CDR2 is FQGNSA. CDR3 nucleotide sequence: TGTGCCAGCAGCTTAGGGAAGACTAGCGGGGCGTCGGATACGCAGTATTTT. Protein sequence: CASSLGKTSGASDTQYF. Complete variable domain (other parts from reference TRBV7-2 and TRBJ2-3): GAGVSQSPSNKVTEKGKDVELRCDPISGHTALYWYRQSLGQGLEFLIYFQGNSAPDKSGLPSDRFSAERTGGSVSTLTIQRTQQEDSAVYLCASSLGKTSGASDTQYFGPGTRLTVL.

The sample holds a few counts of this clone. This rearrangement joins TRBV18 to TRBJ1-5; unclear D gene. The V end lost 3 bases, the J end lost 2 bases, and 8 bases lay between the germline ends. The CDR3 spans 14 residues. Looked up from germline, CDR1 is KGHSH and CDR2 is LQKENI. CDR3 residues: CASSPAVGNQPQHF. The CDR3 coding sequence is TGTGCCAGCTCACCGGCCGTGGGCAATCAGCCCCAGCATTTT.

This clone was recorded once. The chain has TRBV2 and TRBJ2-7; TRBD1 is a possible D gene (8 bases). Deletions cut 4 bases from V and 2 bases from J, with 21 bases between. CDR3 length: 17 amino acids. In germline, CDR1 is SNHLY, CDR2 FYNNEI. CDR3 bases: TGTGCCAGCAGTGGGGGGGGTCGGACAGGGAACCCCTACGAGCAGTACTTC. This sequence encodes CASSGGGRTGNPYEQYF.

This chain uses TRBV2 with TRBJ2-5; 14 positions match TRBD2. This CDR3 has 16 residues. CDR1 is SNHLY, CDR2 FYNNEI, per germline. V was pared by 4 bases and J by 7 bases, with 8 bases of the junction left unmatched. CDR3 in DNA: TGTGCCAGCAGTGGTGAAGGACTAGCGGGGGGTAGGACCCAGTACTTC. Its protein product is CASSGEGLAGGRTQYF.

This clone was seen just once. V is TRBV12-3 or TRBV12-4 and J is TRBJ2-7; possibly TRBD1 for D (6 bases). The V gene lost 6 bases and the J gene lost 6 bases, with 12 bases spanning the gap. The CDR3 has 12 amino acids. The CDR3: CASRPGGVEQYF. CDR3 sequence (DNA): TGTGCCAGCAGGCCTGGGGGCGTCGAGCAGTACTTC.